This TCR beta chain was profiled in a study of cytomegalovirus exposure and HLA in healthy donors. Study-wide results and limits: Whilst most TCR sequences proved rare, a subset of public TCRs occurred across many donors. Using the classifier, cytomegalovirus status was reportedly diagnosed with high specificity and sensitivity. The investigators catalogued some 160 TCR beta chains as cytomegalovirus-associated.

The data were produced by immunoSEQ multiplex PCR, yet TCRdb's version contains in-frame clones alone and is incomplete. The sample consists of about 73,000 clones, about 95% of them appearing once. Germline V gene data show CDR1 as SGHDT and CDR2 as YYEEEE. V was trimmed by 1 base and J by 5 bases, leaving 15 bases between them. The CDR3 is made up of 15 amino acids. Regarding this clone: Its antigen is currently unknown.

The donors belonged to the approximately 120-subject validation cohort, separate from the roughly 700-subject first cohort. Sequencing used PBMCs. This receptor was identified in a young man in good health and CMV-seronegative. The chain carries TRBV5-6 and TRBJ1-2, with D possibly matching TRBD1 (5 bases). The CDR3 sequence is CASSLWGRRPYGYTF. The CDR3 nucleotides read TGTGCCAGCAGCTTGTGGGGCCGGAGACCATATGGCTACACCTTC.